The 26 T cell receptor beta chains given below trace back to one sample, sequenced in a study of T cells in Graves' hyperthyroidism and ophthalmopathy (dated by TCRdb to about 2019). Libraries came from multiplex PCR. The listed sequencing device is Illumina HiSeq 2000. The TCR beta CDR3 regions were amplified from RNA transcripts. The first round of RT-PCR for the TCR CDR3 was performed with the HTBI primer set and the Qiagen OneStep RT-PCR kit. TCRdb reworked the public reads: Q25 trimming with fastp, MiXCR clone assembly, productive beta chains retained. Entries that share a CDR3 protein sequence are merged under the most common genes and DNA. In this sample the table shows a few hundred thousand distinct CDR3 sequences, approximately 18% of which occur a single time. 35% to 50% of the sample is taken by the ten largest. The sequencing sample was made of blood. These TCRs come from a man aged 18 to 30 with Graves' ophthalmopathy.

V gene TRBV7-9 combines with J gene TRBJ1-5; the D gene is possibly TRBD1 (5 bases). This CDR3 comprises 13 residues. V lost 6 bases to trimming and J lost 10 bases, with 16 bases between them. Germline V CDR1 and CDR2: SEHNR, FQNEAQ (reference sequence). The chain's CDR3 is CASSRDSREPQHF. The CDR3 DNA is TGTGCCAGCAGTCGGGACTCACGTGAACCCCAGCATTTT. Together with reference TRBV7-9 and TRBJ1-5, the CDR3 gives the full variable domain: DTGVSQNPRHKITKRGQNVTFRCDPISEHNRLYWYRQTLGQGPEFLTYFQNEAQLEKSRLLSDRFSAERPKGSFSTLEIQRTEQGDSAMYLCASSRDSREPQHFGDGTRLSIL.

This clonotype was picked up many times. The CDR3 region is CASSSGHEKLFF. CDR3 nucleotides: TGTGCCAGCAGTTCGGGACATGAAAAACTGTTTTTT. V gene TRBV12-3 or TRBV12-4 combines with J gene TRBJ1-4; D is possibly TRBD1 (5 bases). CDR3 size: 12 residues. V was trimmed by 4 bases and J by 6 bases, leaving 6 bases between them.

In DNA form, the CDR3 reads TGCGCCAGCAGCGAAACGACAGGGCCCTACGAGCAGTACTTC. Translation: CASSETTGPYEQYF. This chain uses TRBV5-1 with TRBJ2-7; TRBD1 matches 7 bases. Germline CDR1 reads SGHRS; CDR2 reads YFSETQ. This CDR3 region has 14 residues. Trimming cost V 4 bases and J 2 bases; bases outside gene matches: 6.

This clonotype was observed at least ten times. This chain connects TRBV6-2 or TRBV6-3 to TRBJ1-1; D gene unclear. The V gene's germline CDR1 is MNHEY and CDR2 SVGEGT. Trimming pared 0 bases from V and 1 base from J, leaving 9 bases between. The CDR3 loop spans 15 amino acids. CDR3 coding DNA: TGTGCCAGCAGTTACTCGAAGGGCAGGAACACTGAAGCTTTCTTT. Protein sequence: CASSYSKGRNTEAFF.

This clonotype was found many times. The V and J genes are TRBV20-1 and TRBJ1-1, with D tentatively TRBD1 (5 bases). The CDR3 has 15 residues. Trimming left V 0 bases short and J 1 base short, with 12 bases between. Germline CDR1 DFQATT, CDR2 SNEGSKA (reference sequence). The CDR3 loop is CSARDLWGGNTEAFF. Here the CDR3 DNA reads TGCAGTGCTAGAGATCTCTGGGGCGGGAACACTGAAGCTTTCTTT.

This clonotype was counted at least ten times. V gene TRBV18 combines with J gene TRBJ1-2; D is uncertain. This CDR3 has 13 amino acids. In germline, CDR1 is KGHSH, CDR2 LQKENI. V was shortened by 2 bases and J by 12 bases, with 16 bases between the two germline ends. In DNA form, the CDR3 reads TGTGCCAGCTCACCAGGAAGGGAAGGGTCGCACACCTTC. Amino acids: CASSPGREGSHTF.

This clonotype was seen only a few times. This chain connects TRBV5-1 to TRBJ1-3, with TRBD1 as a possible D gene (5 bases). Germline CDR1 is SGHRS and CDR2 is YFSETQ. This CDR3 has 15 residues. V gave up 4 bases and J gave up 0 bases, with 11 bases separating them. The CDR3 here is CASSPSGTSGNTIYF. The CDR3 DNA reads TGCGCCAGCAGCCCATCCGGGACCTCTGGAAACACCATATATTTT.

The sample holds many counts of this clonotype. The rearrangement links TRBV5-6 to TRBJ1-1; D is unclear. Germline assignment: CDR1 SGHDT and CDR2 YYEEEE. The CDR3 length is 12 residues. Trimming shortened V by 0 bases and J by 6 bases, and 6 bases separated the two germline ends. The CDR3 region has the DNA TGTGCCAGCAGCTTGGATGACTCTGAAGCTTTCTTT. It specifies CASSLDDSEAFF.

The table lists this clonotype with many counts. V is TRBV20-1 and J is TRBJ2-1; 8 bases fit TRBD1. The trim removed 1 base at V and 0 bases at J, leaving 8 bases unmatched. The CDR3 is 17 residues long. Per germline, CDR1 DFQATT and CDR2 SNEGSKA (reference sequence). The DNA of the CDR3 is TGCAGTGCTAGAGGCCAGGGGGCTCGCACCTCCTACAATGAGCAGTTCTTC. It yields the protein CSARGQGARTSYNEQFF.

At least ten counts were recorded for this clonotype. The chain is built from TRBV28 and TRBJ1-2; D is possibly TRBD1 (6 bases). This CDR3 is 16 amino acids long. Germline CDR1 reads MDHEN; CDR2 reads SYDVKM. The germline V and J ends were trimmed by 6 bases and 5 bases, with 22 bases remaining between them. CDR3 DNA sequence: TGTGCCAGCAGGGTGGGGGGGGCGGATTTTCGATATGGCTACACCTTC. It specifies CASRVGGADFRYGYTF.

This clonotype was counted at least ten times. The rearrangement joins TRBV6-1 to TRBJ2-2, with TRBD2 identical over 9 bases. With 6 bases clipped from V and 5 bases from J, the junction kept 1 base outside the gene matches. Germline CDR1 reads MNHNS; CDR2 reads SASEGT. The length of the CDR3 is 13 residues. The DNA for the CDR3 is TGTGCCAGCAGCGGACTAGCGACCGGGGAGCTGTTTTTT. Translation: CASSGLATGELFF.

The chain carries TRBV10-3 and TRBJ1-6; no clear D. The CDR3 consists of 14 residues. The V and J ends lost 11 bases and 6 bases respectively, with 17 bases between them. The V gene's germline CDR1 is ENHRY and CDR2 SYGVKD. The CDR3 DNA reads TGTGCCGCCAGATTAGGAGATCTTAATTCACCCCTCCACTTT. It specifies CAARLGDLNSPLHF.

This clonotype was observed a handful of times. The rearrangement uses TRBV11-2 and TRBJ2-7; no firm D call. The CDR3 runs 17 residues. The V and J ends lost 1 base and 6 bases respectively, with 22 bases between them. Germline V gives CDR1 SGHAT, CDR2 FQNNGV. The DNA of the CDR3 is TGTGCCAGCAGCTTAGGGCCCAGTCGGACCCTGTGGGGCGAGCAGTACTTC. Protein: CASSLGPSRTLWGEQYF. The full variable domain, with the rest looked up from reference TRBV11-2 and TRBJ2-7, is EAGVAQSPRYKIIEKRQSVAFWCNPISGHATLYWYQQILGQGPKLLIQFQNNGVVDDSQLPKDRFSAERLKGVDSTLKIQPAKLEDSAVYLCASSLGPSRTLWGEQYFGPGTRLTVT.

V is TRBV4-1 and J is TRBJ2-3, with no clear D. This CDR3 contains 16 residues. V lost 0 bases to trimming and J lost 0 bases, with 10 bases between them. CDR1 is MGHRA, CDR2 YSYEKL, per germline. The CDR3 reads CASSQDVEASTDTQYF. DNA for the CDR3: TGCGCCAGCAGCCAAGATGTAGAGGCTAGCACAGATACGCAGTATTTT.

This clonotype occurred a few times. V usage is TRBV6-5 and J usage is TRBJ1-4; no clear D. V gave up 2 bases and J gave up 6 bases, with 13 bases separating them. The CDR3 extends over 15 amino acids. Germline values: CDR1 MNHEY, CDR2 SVGAGI. This CDR3 is CASSYDRGGDEKLFF. CDR3 DNA sequence: TGTGCCAGCAGTTACGACCGGGGTGGAGATGAAAAACTGTTTTTT.

A few counts support this clonotype. J is TRBJ1-3 and V is TRBV5-8; TRBD1 matches at 11 bases. Germline-derived CDR1 and CDR2 are SGHTS and YDEGEE. The CDR3 spans 17 residues. J lost 0 bases, V lost 3 bases, and 5 bases had no gene match. The CDR3, as DNA: TGTGCCAGCAGCTCCGGGACAGGGGGTGTCTCTGGAAACACCATATATTTT. Protein product: CASSSGTGGVSGNTIYF.

This clonotype was observed at least ten times. V gene TRBV29-1 combines with J gene TRBJ2-1; D is ambiguous. The length of the CDR3 is 11 residues. Trimming took off 3 bases at V and 8 bases at J, with 8 bases between the two ends. Germline-derived CDR1 and CDR2 are SQVTM and ANQGSEA. CDR3 DNA sequence: TGCAGCGTTGACCGTCGGTATGAGCAGTTCTTC. It encodes CSVDRRYEQFF.

The table lists this clonotype with a few counts. The genes are TRBV19 and TRBJ1-6, with TRBD1 matching 7 bases. CDR3 length: 13 amino acids. Germline values: CDR1 LNHDA, CDR2 SQIVND (reference sequence). V was clipped by 8 bases and J by 11 bases; unmatched bases: 9. CDR3 DNA sequence: TGTGCCAGTTCGGAGACAGGGTTCGCACCCCTCCACTTT. It is translated as CASSETGFAPLHF.

The V call is TRBV2, the J call TRBJ2-2; D is ambiguous. The V and J ends lost 10 bases and 0 bases respectively, with 21 bases between them. Looked up from germline, CDR1 is SNHLY and CDR2 is FYNNEI. The CDR3 totals 17 residues. CDR3 nucleotides: TGTGCCACCCAAGGGTCGCCGATACGGACGAACACCGGGGAGCTGTTTTTT. Translated: CATQGSPIRTNTGELFF.

The chain has TRBV5-5 and TRBJ2-1, with 9 nucleotides matching TRBD1. The CDR3 is 20 amino acids. From germline, CDR1 is SGHKS and CDR2 YYEKEE (reference sequence). The J segment lost 0 bases and the V segment lost 3 bases, leaving 16 bases of the junction unmatched. The CDR3 sequence: CASSSLAGQGNQYSYNEQFF. The CDR3 region has the DNA TGTGCCAGCAGCTCTCTGGCTGGACAGGGGAATCAATACTCCTACAATGAGCAGTTCTTC.

This clonotype was counted ten times or more. The chain is built from TRBV20-1 and TRBJ2-1, with TRBD2 matching 11 bases. Germline-derived CDR1 and CDR2 are DFQATT and SNEGSKA (reference sequence). The trim removed 0 bases at V and 4 bases at J, leaving 5 bases unmatched. This CDR3 region has 16 residues. DNA for the CDR3: TGCAGTGCTAGAGAAACTAGCGGGGGCGTTTACAATGAGCAGTTCTTC. As protein: CSARETSGGVYNEQFF.

The table lists this clonotype with a few counts. The gene calls are TRBV20-1 and TRBJ2-3; either TRBD1 or TRBD2 may supply D (5 bases each). CDR1 and CDR2 from the germline V gene are DFQATT and SNEGSKA (reference sequence). This CDR3 has 15 residues. V gave up 3 bases and J gave up 0 bases, with 13 bases separating them. CDR3 region: CSASSFGGSTDTQYF. DNA for the CDR3: TGCAGTGCTAGTTCTTTTGGGGGAAGCACAGATACGCAGTATTTT.

The chain couples TRBV5-1 to TRBJ2-1; D not resolved. The CDR3 covers 15 residues. The germline V and J ends were trimmed by 5 bases and 2 bases, with 14 bases remaining between them. Germline V gene sequence: CDR1 SGHRS, CDR2 YFSETQ. CDR3 DNA sequence: TGCGCCAGCAGTCATCAAGCTGTTGCCTACAATGAGCAGTTCTTC. Protein: CASSHQAVAYNEQFF.

This clonotype was seen ten or more times. The chain joins TRBV28 to TRBJ2-5; 7 bases align to TRBD1. This CDR3 has 14 amino acids. Looked up from germline, CDR1 is MDHEN and CDR2 is SYDVKM. The V and J ends lost 3 bases and 4 bases, in that order; junction bases with no gene match: 5. CDR3 residues: CASSFSRGRETQYF. CDR3 nucleotides: TGTGCCAGCAGTTTCAGCAGGGGGAGAGAGACCCAGTACTTC.

This clonotype was seen at least ten times. The chain couples TRBV11-1 to TRBJ2-7; D perhaps matches TRBD1 (5 bases). CDR3 size: 15 residues. Trimming stripped 5 bases from V and 3 bases from J, with 17 bases between. Germline V CDR1 and CDR2: SGHAT, FQDESV (reference sequence). The CDR3 spells CASSGPGAVSYEQYF. The CDR3 bases are TGTGCCAGCAGCGGGCCTGGGGCGGTGAGCTACGAGCAGTACTTC.

This clonotype was detected many times. The chain recombines TRBV5-1 with TRBJ1-5; TRBD1 aligns across 8 bases. Germline values: CDR1 SGHRS, CDR2 YFSETQ. The V and J ends lost 4 bases and 7 bases, in that order; junction bases with no gene match: 10. The CDR3 is 15 residues long. CDR3 DNA sequence: TGCGCCAGCAGCCAGGACAGGGTGGGTGAGCAGCCCCAGCATTTT. Encoded protein: CASSQDRVGEQPQHF.